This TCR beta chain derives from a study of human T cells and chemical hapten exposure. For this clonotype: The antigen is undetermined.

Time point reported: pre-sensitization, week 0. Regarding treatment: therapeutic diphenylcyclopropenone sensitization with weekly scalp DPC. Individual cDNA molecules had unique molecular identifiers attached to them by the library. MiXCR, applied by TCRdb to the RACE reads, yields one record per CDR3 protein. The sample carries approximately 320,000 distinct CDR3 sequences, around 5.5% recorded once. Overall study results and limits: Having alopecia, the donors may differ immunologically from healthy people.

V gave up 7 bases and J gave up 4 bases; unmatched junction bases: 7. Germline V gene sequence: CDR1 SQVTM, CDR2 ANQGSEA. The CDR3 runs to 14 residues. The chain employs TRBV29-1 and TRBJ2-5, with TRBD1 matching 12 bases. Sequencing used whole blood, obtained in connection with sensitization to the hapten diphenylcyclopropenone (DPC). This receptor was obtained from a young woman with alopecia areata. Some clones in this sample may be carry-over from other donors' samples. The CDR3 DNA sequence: TGCAGCGCCGGGGGGACAGGGGGCGTAGAGACCCAGTACTTC. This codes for CSAGGTGGVETQYF.